One and the same sample provided the 2 T cell receptor beta chains below, sequenced in a study of tumor-infiltrating lymphocytes in primary liver carcinoma. The investigators made TCR beta cDNA from roughly 0.45 ug total RNA, using a constant-region primer. Each TCR beta library was derived from three nested multiplex PCR rounds that employed slightly modified ARM-PCR. A C-beta reverse primer and TRBV1-TRBV30 forward primers served in each of the first two PCR rounds, at about 10 cycles apiece. TCRdb fed the multiplex PCR reads into MiXCR, producing one record per CDR3 protein. The top ten hold roughly 9% of the sample, which has about 320,000 distinct CDR3 sequences, over 55% seen once. Blood RNA originated from unsorted whole blood, with germline DNA additionally extracted. The sequenced sample consisted of peripheral blood. These receptors were collected from a man aged 35-49 years with primary liver carcinoma and hepatitis B virus infection.

As for this clonotype: Relative to the germline gene, one junction end is altered; a read error may explain this. The chain recombines TRBV6-1 with TRBJ2-7; D is unclear. There are 11 residues in the CDR3. The germline V gene has CDR1 MNHNS and CDR2 SASEGT. This CDR3 is CVSSGNREQYF. The CDR3 coding sequence is TGTGTCAGCAGTGGCAATCGCGAGCAGTACTTC.

As for this clonotype: The conserved phenylalanine or tryptophan normally closing the CDR3 is absent here, so this likely arose from a read error. In nucleotides, the CDR3 is TGTGCCAGCAGCCAAGAAGGGTCCGGTGGGGAAAAACTGTTTCTT. It yields the protein CASSQEGSGGEKLFL. The genes are TRBV4-3 and TRBJ1-4; unclear D gene. The CDR3 totals 15 residues. Germline lookup yields CDR1 LGHNA and CDR2 YSLEER.